This TCR beta chain originates from a study of T cells in narcolepsy (dated by TCRdb to the late 2010s). Notes on the research overall: Patients with narcolepsy type 1 or type 2 (NT1, NT2) were enrolled in the study together with healthy control donors. Autoreactive T cells targeting hypocretin neuron self-antigens (hypocretin, TRIB2) were sought in narcolepsy patients, and TCR Vbeta sequencing was used to track clonotypes in blood and CSF. The paper as a whole reports these results and caveats: According to the report, autoreactive clonotypes were detected serially in the blood of the same patients and of different patients, but not in healthy controls. HCRT-specific and TRIB2-specific autoreactive clonotypes were highlighted in plots that compared CD4+ T cell clonotypes in CSF versus blood from the same patient. Patients and controls had comparable numbers of sequenced blood memory CD4+ clonotypes, averaging about 39,000 and 35,000, respectively. Certain blood memory CD4+ repertoires from patients and controls had no sequences that matched autoreactive T cell clones.

Memory CD4+ T cells were sorted ex vivo from peripheral blood of narcolepsy patients and healthy controls for TCR Vbeta sequencing. The library came from the immunoSEQ multiplex PCR assay. Imported from immuneACCESS, the table was reduced by TCRdb to in-frame sequences with V and J called. These copies leave out some clones; in studies compared against another copy, an unresolved V gene accounts for under half, and the cause of the remainder is not known. For this sample there are 25,000 or so clones; over 75% appear just once. The ten largest clones capture roughly 10% of the sample. This clone was seen a handful of times. Its antigen specificity is not known. The record has no base qualities; no much larger clone is one base away. Reading from cysteine to phenylalanine, the CDR3 counts 12 amino acids. The kept DNA is CDR3 alone, 36 bases in frame from the first base. The germline V gene (reference sequence) gives CDR1 as SEHNR and CDR2 as FQNEAQ. Trimming removed 2 bases from V and 9 bases from J, leaving 8 bases between the germline ends.

The sample was memory (CD45RA-) CD4+ T cells from blood. The cell subset or site tag for this specimen amounts to: memory T cells sorted ex vivo from peripheral blood. The TCR originated in a human donor in good health. This sequence uses TRBV7-9 and TRBJ2-1; the D gene cannot be resolved reliably. CDR3 reads: CASSLFAPEQFF. The nucleotide sequence reads TGTGCCAGCAGCTTATTCGCTCCTGAGCAGTTCTTC.